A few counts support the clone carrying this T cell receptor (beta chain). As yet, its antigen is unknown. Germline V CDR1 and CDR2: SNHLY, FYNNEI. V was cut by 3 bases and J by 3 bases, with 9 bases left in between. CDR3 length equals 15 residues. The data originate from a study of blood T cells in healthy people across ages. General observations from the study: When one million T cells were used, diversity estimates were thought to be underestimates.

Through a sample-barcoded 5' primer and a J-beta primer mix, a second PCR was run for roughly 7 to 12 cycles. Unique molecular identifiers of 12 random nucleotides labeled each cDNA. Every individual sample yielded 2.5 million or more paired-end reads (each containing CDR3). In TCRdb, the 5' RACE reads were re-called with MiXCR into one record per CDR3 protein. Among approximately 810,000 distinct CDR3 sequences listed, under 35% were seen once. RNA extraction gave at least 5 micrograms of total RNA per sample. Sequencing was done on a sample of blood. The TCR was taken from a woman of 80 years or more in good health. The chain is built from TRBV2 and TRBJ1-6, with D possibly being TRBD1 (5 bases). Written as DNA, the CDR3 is TGTGCCAGCAGTGAGCGACAGAACTATAATTCACCCCTCCACTTT. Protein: CASSERQNYNSPLHF.